This T cell receptor (beta chain) was identified in a study of control samples from healthy donors and cancer patients. Assay used: immunoSEQ multiplex PCR; TCRdb lists only in-frame clones, some missing. The sample lists about 49,000 clones, around nine tenths occurring once. This CDR3 spans 16 amino acids. Germline V gene sequence: CDR1 LGHNT, CDR2 FRNRAP. The junction had 11 bases not matched to a gene; V was cut back by 6 bases and J by 2 bases. The TCR comes from a man aged 25-45 years with colorectal cancer. The sequenced sample was PBMCs. The chain is built from TRBV12-5 and TRBJ2-3, with 7 positions matching TRBD1. CDR3 nucleotides: TGTGCTAGTGGCCTCCCTACAGGGGACAACACAGATACGCAGTATTTT. Its protein is CASGLPTGDNTDTQYF.